The 4 T cell receptor beta chains presented below share a single source sample, sequenced in a study of response to subunit inactivated influenza vaccine (dated by TCRdb to the late 2010s). What the time point label conveys for this sample: around 45 days after influenza vaccine administration. The library relied on RT-PCR. The run used an Illumina HiSeq 2500. TCRdb's own reprocessing of the public reads used fastp at Q25 and MiXCR and kept productive beta chains. Merged by CDR3 protein, the rows form single entries marked with the most common genes and DNA. Present in this sample are approximately 500,000 distinct CDR3 sequences, 13% of which were seen just once. Together, the top ten hold roughly 13% of the sample. This sample comprised PBMCs from blood, obtained 40 to 50 days after vaccination. The receptors shown here come from a man aged 45 to 65 who received an inactivated influenza vaccine. Donor details come from another sample of the same person, matched by shared clones.

This clonotype was detected a few times. The chain employs TRBV11-2 and TRBJ2-7; D is possibly TRBD1 (6 bases). The CDR3 runs 15 residues. Trimming removed 1 base from V and 0 bases from J, with 10 bases in between. The germline V gene has CDR1 SGHAT and CDR2 FQNNGV. The CDR3 sequence: CASSLGTAVSYEQYF. The CDR3 DNA sequence: TGTGCCAGCAGCTTAGGGACAGCCGTCTCCTACGAGCAGTACTTC.

In its sample, this clonotype was seen many times. The chain couples TRBV4-2 to TRBJ2-3, with no clear D. The V gene lost 0 bases and the J gene lost 1 base, with 5 bases spanning the gap. CDR1 and CDR2 from the germline V gene are LGHNA and YNFKEQ. There are 14 residues in the CDR3. The CDR3 coding sequence is TGTGCCAGCAGCCAAGAAGTAGGCACAGATACGCAGTATTTT. Encoded protein: CASSQEVGTDTQYF.

This clonotype turned up a few times. The chain links TRBV5-1 to TRBJ2-3; the D is unclear. The germline V gene has CDR1 SGHRS and CDR2 YFSETQ. CDR3 length: 14 amino acids. The V end was cut by 2 bases, the J end by 5 bases, with 12 bases between. The CDR3, as DNA: TGCGCCAGCAGCTTCGGACGTTCCGGAGATACGCAGTATTTT. It is translated as CASSFGRSGDTQYF.

This clonotype was observed a few times. The chain recombines TRBV4-1 with TRBJ1-1; 11 bases map to TRBD1. Germline CDR1 and CDR2: MGHRA and YSYEKL. CDR3 length equals 16 residues. V lost 1 base and J lost 4; bases outside the gene matches: 5. CDR3 in DNA: TGCGCCAGCAGCCAAGCCGGGACAGGGGGTTTCACTGAAGCTTTCTTT. It specifies CASSQAGTGGFTEAFF.